Included here is one T cell receptor (beta chain) sequence, with context. What it binds is not known. This sample is drawn from a study of cytomegalovirus exposure and HLA in healthy donors. Findings and limits, study-wide: Researchers reported in a later analysis that a missense DCLRE1C variant was tied to TCR beta V- and J-gene trimming.

Germline trimming cut 6 bases from V and 7 bases from J; bases unmatched to any gene: 4. Germline loops: CDR1 KGHSH, CDR2 LQKENI. The CDR3 consists of 14 residues. Amplification used 60 Vbeta primers and 13 Jbeta primers. The table came from immunoSEQ multiplex PCR; TCRdb's copy has only in-frame clones and leaves some out. The sample lists approximately 150,000 clones, roughly four fifths occurring once. Healthy people donating bone marrow made up the donors. Sequences were obtained from PBMCs. The clonotype comes from a man aged 18 to 35 in good health and CMV-seronegative. This chain connects TRBV18 to TRBJ2-1; 12 positions match TRBD1. CDR3 nucleotide sequence: TGTGCCAGCTCTCGGGACAGGGGGCAGAATGAGCAGTTCTTC. Its protein is CASSRDRGQNEQFF.